This is a list of T cell receptor beta chains from one sample in a study of beta chain features in type 1 diabetes. Sequencing was performed with immunoSEQ multiplex PCR; in TCRdb, only in-frame clones are kept and a portion is missing. The data show about 270,000 clones, with roughly an eighth seen just once and 0.017% held by the top ten. The sequencing input was naive CD4+ T cells from blood. Receptors were obtained from a man younger than 40 with type 1 diabetes. The CDR3 runs from the conserved cysteine through the conserved F or W. The order of the fields is J gene, V gene, CDR3 length, clone size, D gene, CDR3 protein, CDR3 DNA. The D gene is left open where the match is weak. The size field is filled for only some rows; it gives once, few, many or a size class.

j_call: TRBJ1-5; v_call: TRBV29-1; cdr3_length: 14; clone_size: .; d_call: TRBD1; cdr3_aa: CSVEGGQGGQPQHF; cdr3_nt: TGCAGCGTTGAAGGCGGACAGGGAGGTCAGCCCCAGCATTTT
j_call: TRBJ2-1; v_call: TRBV28; cdr3_length: 16; clone_size: .; d_call: .; cdr3_aa: CASSSQSRGSYNEQFF; cdr3_nt: TGTGCCAGCAGTTCCCAGAGTAGGGGGTCCTACAATGAGCAGTTCTTC
j_call: TRBJ2-3; v_call: TRBV28; cdr3_length: 12; clone_size: .; d_call: .; cdr3_aa: CASSISTDTQYF; cdr3_nt: TGTGCCAGCTCCATTAGCACAGATACGCAGTATTTT
j_call: TRBJ2-5; v_call: TRBV6-5; cdr3_length: 11; clone_size: .; d_call: .; cdr3_aa: CASRARETQYF; cdr3_nt: TGTGCCAGCAGAGCACGGGAGACCCAGTACTTC
j_call: TRBJ2-7; v_call: TRBV29-1; cdr3_length: 14; clone_size: .; d_call: TRBD2; cdr3_aa: CSVDVAGGRYEQYF; cdr3_nt: TGCAGCGTCGACGTAGCGGGAGGACGATACGAGCAGTACTTC
j_call: TRBJ2-2; v_call: TRBV19; cdr3_length: 15; clone_size: .; d_call: .; cdr3_aa: CASIYGGSSTGELFF; cdr3_nt: TGTGCCAGTATATACGGGGGTTCGAGCACCGGGGAGCTGTTTTTT
j_call: TRBJ2-1; v_call: TRBV7-9; cdr3_length: 16; clone_size: few; d_call: TRBD2; cdr3_aa: CASSPFSGSSYNEQFF; cdr3_nt: TGTGCCAGCAGCCCCTTTAGCGGGAGCTCCTACAATGAGCAGTTCTTC
j_call: TRBJ2-4; v_call: TRBV9; cdr3_length: 15; clone_size: few; d_call: TRBD2; cdr3_aa: CASSVASGTENIQYF; cdr3_nt: TGTGCCAGCAGCGTAGCCAGCGGGACTGAAAACATTCAGTACTTC
j_call: TRBJ2-7; v_call: TRBV7-2; cdr3_length: 15; clone_size: .; d_call: TRBD2; cdr3_aa: CASSATSGGWGEQYF; cdr3_nt: TGTGCCAGCAGCGCGACTAGCGGGGGCTGGGGTGAGCAGTACTTC
j_call: TRBJ2-1; v_call: TRBV9; cdr3_length: 16; clone_size: .; d_call: .; cdr3_aa: CASSVGGRGSYNEQFF; cdr3_nt: TGTGCCAGCAGCGTAGGGGGGCGCGGCTCCTACAATGAGCAGTTCTTC